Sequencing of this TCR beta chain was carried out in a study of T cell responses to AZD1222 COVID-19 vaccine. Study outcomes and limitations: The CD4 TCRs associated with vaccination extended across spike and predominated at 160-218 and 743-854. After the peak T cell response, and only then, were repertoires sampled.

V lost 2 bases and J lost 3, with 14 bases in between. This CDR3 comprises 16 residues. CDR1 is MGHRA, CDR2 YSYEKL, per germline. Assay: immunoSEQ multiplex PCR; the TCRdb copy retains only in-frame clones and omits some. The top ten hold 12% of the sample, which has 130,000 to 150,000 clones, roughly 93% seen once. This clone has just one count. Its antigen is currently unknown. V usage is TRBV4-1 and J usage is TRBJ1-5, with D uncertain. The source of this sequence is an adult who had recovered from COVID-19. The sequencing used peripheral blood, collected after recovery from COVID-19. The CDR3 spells CASSQPTAGNNQPQHF. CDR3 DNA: TGCGCCAGCAGCCAACCTACAGCGGGGAACAATCAGCCCCAGCATTTT.